These 22 T cell receptor beta chains originate from one sample sequenced in a study of blood T cell repertoires in COVID-19. This table comes from immunoSEQ multiplex PCR, and its TCRdb copy is limited to in-frame clones, with some not included. The sample records around 32,000 clones, more than 85% being singletons. The sample consisted of peripheral blood. The receptor source for this set is a male donor with active COVID-19.

The V call is TRBV5-6, the J call TRBJ2-3; tentative D call: TRBD1 (6 bases). The CDR3 runs 14 residues. V lost 6 bases and J lost 8, with 19 bases in between. Germline loops: CDR1 SGHDT, CDR2 YYEEEE. DNA of the CDR3: TGTGCCAGCACGCGAGGGGGATTTACCGGTACGCAGTATTTT. Protein sequence: CASTRGGFTGTQYF.

A remark on this clone: The final CDR3 position lacks the conserved phenylalanine or tryptophan, pointing to a likely read error. No DNA is shown, since the ends of the CDR3 on it are uncertain; the CDR3 is the one TCRdb lists. The chain links TRBV6-5 to TRBJ2-7; the table's D call, TRBD2, was not checked against the DNA. The CDR3 contains 13 residues when both ends are counted. Germline CDR1 MNHEY, CDR2 SVGAGI. The CDR3 spells CASSYSPRGDLWI.

The chain employs TRBV18 and TRBJ1-6, with 10 bases matching TRBD1. With V trimmed by 2 bases and J by 5 bases, 0 bases remained unmatched. The CDR3 runs to 15 residues. CDR1 and CDR2 (germline): KGHSH, LQKENI. CDR3 amino acids: CASSPGQGDNSPLHF. The CDR3, as DNA: TGTGCCAGCTCACCAGGACAGGGGGATAATTCACCCCTCCACTTT.

The chain is built from TRBV10-1 and TRBJ1-5; D might be TRBD1 (5 bases). This CDR3 spans 13 amino acids. CDR1 and CDR2 (germline): WNHNN, SYGVQD (reference sequence). Trimming cost V 7 bases and J 4 bases, with 11 bases left between them. In DNA form, the CDR3 reads TGCGCCAGCACTCCGCGGGGGAATCAGCCCCAGCATTTT. Protein sequence: CASTPRGNQPQHF.

This rearrangement joins TRBV5-4 to TRBJ2-7, with D maybe TRBD1 (5 bases). In germline, CDR1 is SGHNT, CDR2 YYREEE (reference sequence). Trimming took 0 bases from V and 0 from J, leaving 10 bases between them. CDR3 length: 15 residues. The CDR3 here is CASSLETAHSYEQYF. The DNA for the CDR3 is TGTGCCAGCAGCTTGGAGACAGCCCACTCCTACGAGCAGTACTTC.

The J gene is TRBJ2-7, the V gene TRBV18, with 10 bases lining up with TRBD2. Per germline, CDR1 KGHSH and CDR2 LQKENI. This CDR3 has 16 residues. Trimming cost V 6 bases and J 1 base; bases outside gene matches: 9. CDR3: CASSPLAGDTSYEQYF. The CDR3 DNA reads TGTGCCAGCTCTCCTCTAGCGGGGGACACATCCTACGAGCAGTACTTC.

This chain joins TRBV5-4 and TRBJ2-3; 12 bases agree with TRBD2. Germline V CDR1 and CDR2: SGHNT, YYREEE (reference sequence). After removal of 1 base from V and 4 bases from J, the junction contained 7 bases not matched to a gene. CDR3 size: 17 residues. The CDR3 coding sequence is TGTGCCAGCAGCTTGAAGTCGCTAGCGGGAGGGGCAGATACGCAGTATTTT. Translation: CASSLKSLAGGADTQYF. The whole variable domain, remainder taken from reference TRBV5-4 and TRBJ2-3, is ETGVTQSPTHLIKTRGQQVTLRCSSQSGHNTVSWYQQALGQGPQFIFQYYREEENGRGNFPPRFSGLQFPNYSSELNVNALELDDSALYLCASSLKSLAGGADTQYFGPGTRLTVL.

This clone was detected a few times. The gene calls are TRBV18 and TRBJ2-3; D is perhaps TRBD1 (6 bases). The CDR3 sequence is 15 residues long. CDR1 and CDR2 (germline): KGHSH, LQKENI. V lost 2 bases to trimming and J lost 4 bases, with 13 bases between them. For the CDR3, the DNA is TGTGCCAGCTCACCAAGGTCGACAGGTGCAGATACGCAGTATTTT. Its translation is CASSPRSTGADTQYF.

This clone was counted only a few times. V gene TRBV5-1 combines with J gene TRBJ1-6; 9 nucleotides align to TRBD1. The CDR3 sequence is 14 residues long. The J segment lost 7 bases and the V segment lost 2 bases, leaving 1 base of the junction unmatched. Germline V gives CDR1 SGHRS, CDR2 YFSETQ. The CDR3 coding sequence is TGCGCCAGCAGCTTAGGACAGGGGAATTCACCCCTCCACTTT. Protein product: CASSLGQGNSPLHF.

The CDR3 DNA reads TGTGCCACCAGCAGAGGGGGGGACAGGCTAAACTATGGCTACACCTTC. Its translation: CATSRGGDRLNYGYTF. The rearrangement links TRBV15 to TRBJ1-2; the match to TRBD1 covers 8 bases. CDR1 is LNHNV, CDR2 YYDKDF, per germline (reference sequence). V was clipped by 1 base and J by 2 bases; unmatched bases: 6. This CDR3 spans 16 amino acids.

This rearrangement joins TRBV13 to TRBJ2-1, with TRBD2 identical over 8 bases. This CDR3 has 16 amino acids. Germline V gene sequence: CDR1 PRHDT, CDR2 FYEKMQ (reference sequence). The V gene end was trimmed by 5 bases and the J gene end by 7 bases; junction bases not matched to a gene: 13. CDR3 sequence (DNA): TGTGCCAGCAGCGCCGCATCCGGCGGGGGGTGGAATGAGCAGTTCTTC. As protein: CASSAASGGGWNEQFF.

The chain has TRBV7-2 and TRBJ2-7; weak D call: TRBD2 (6 bases). The germline CDR1 and CDR2 sequences are SGHTA and FQGNSA. Between the trimmed V and J ends, which lost 1 base and 4 bases, there was a span of 8 bases. CDR3 length equals 13 residues. The CDR3 protein is CASSLVGTYEQYF. CDR3 in DNA: TGTGCCAGCAGCTTAGTCGGGACTTACGAGCAGTACTTC.

This chain uses TRBV21-1 with TRBJ2-1; the table gives TRBD1 as D, unverified against the DNA. TRBV21-1 represents a pseudogene. The CDR3 has 14 amino acids. The CDR3 here is CASKGTGGCDEQFF. The CDR3 DNA reads as TGTGCCAGCAAGGGGACAGGGGGCTGCGATGAGCAGTTCTTC.

The chain joins TRBV20-1 to TRBJ1-5; the match to TRBD1 covers 8 bases. In germline, CDR1 is DFQATT, CDR2 SNEGSKA (reference sequence). J gave up 2 bases and V 3 bases, and 6 bases lay outside the gene matches. There are 15 residues in the CDR3. CDR3 sequence: CSASRTGRGNQPQHF. The CDR3 bases are TGCAGTGCTAGTCGGACAGGGAGGGGCAATCAGCCCCAGCATTTT.

The chain couples TRBV5-4 to TRBJ2-1; D possibly corresponds to TRBD2 (6 bases). The CDR3 is 15 amino acids. CDR1 and CDR2 from the germline V gene are SGHNT and YYREEE (reference sequence). Trimming removed 5 bases from V and 2 bases from J, with 14 bases in between. The CDR3 protein is CASSSEREAYNEQFF. CDR3 coding DNA: TGTGCCAGCAGTTCCGAAAGGGAGGCCTACAATGAGCAGTTCTTC. Combining the CDR3 with reference TRBV5-4 and TRBJ2-1 gives the whole variable domain ETGVTQSPTHLIKTRGQQVTLRCSSQSGHNTVSWYQQALGQGPQFIFQYYREEENGRGNFPPRFSGLQFPNYSSELNVNALELDDSALYLCASSSEREAYNEQFFGPGTRLTVL.

A word on this clone: Compared with germline, one end of the junction differs, possibly owing to a read error. Other DNA variants within this sample encode the same CDR3. The chain joins TRBV2 to TRBJ1-5; tentative D call: TRBD1 (6 bases). The CDR3 has 15 residues. Germline CDR1 is SNHLY and CDR2 is FYNNEI. CDR3 nucleotides: TGTGCCAGTAGTGGACAGACTTTTAGCAATCAGCCCCAGCATTTT. Its protein product is CASSGQTFSNQPQHF.

Written as DNA, the CDR3 is TGCGCCAGCAGCCCCCGGACAGCTTACTATGGCTACACCTTC. Its translation: CASSPRTAYYGYTF. This chain connects TRBV5-1 to TRBJ1-2, with D perhaps matching TRBD1 (6 bases). The CDR3 covers 14 residues. Trimming took 4 bases from V and 3 from J, leaving 13 bases between them. From germline, CDR1 is SGHRS and CDR2 YFSETQ.

The chain links TRBV6-5 to TRBJ1-1; maybe TRBD1 (5 bases). Looked up from germline, CDR1 is MNHEY and CDR2 is SVGAGI. Between the trimmed V and J ends, which lost 7 bases and 5 bases, there was a span of 14 bases. The CDR3 consists of 13 residues. CDR3 sequence reads: CASIPGRGTEAFF. The CDR3 DNA sequence: TGTGCCAGCATCCCCGGACGGGGGACTGAAGCTTTCTTT.

This rearrangement joins TRBV12-3 or TRBV12-4 to TRBJ2-2; D remains ambiguous. The CDR3 loop spans 13 amino acids. The ends were cut back, 6 bases at V and 4 bases at J, with 9 bases in the middle. CDR3 nucleotide sequence: TGTGCCAGCAGCCGTTCGAGCACCGGGGAGCTGTTTTTT. It specifies CASSRSSTGELFF.

The chain employs TRBV11-3 and TRBJ2-1; D is perhaps TRBD2 (6 bases). Deletions cut 1 base from V and 7 bases from J, with 11 bases between. The CDR3 sequence is 14 residues long. CDR1 SGHNT and CDR2 YENEEA come from the germline V gene. The CDR3 region has the DNA TGTGCCAGCAGCTTAGTTTGGGGAGGTAATGAGCAGTTCTTC. As protein: CASSLVWGGNEQFF.

The chain employs TRBV18 and TRBJ2-1; weak D call: TRBD2 (8 bases). The V and J ends lost 6 bases and 9 bases respectively, with 18 bases between them. Germline V gives CDR1 KGHSH, CDR2 LQKENI. This CDR3 has 14 residues. CDR3 sequence: CASSRREGAGEQFF. CDR3 nucleotide sequence: TGTGCCAGCTCCCGACGGGAGGGGGCAGGTGAGCAGTTCTTC.

This sequence joins TRBV5-1 and TRBJ2-2; maybe TRBD2 (6 bases). The CDR3 consists of 15 residues. Germline lookup yields CDR1 SGHRS and CDR2 YFSETQ. V dropped 4 bases and J dropped 1 base, with 11 bases sitting between them. The CDR3 nucleotides are TGCGCCAGCAGCGCCGGGAGCGGGAACACCGGGGAGCTGTTTTTT. This codes for CASSAGSGNTGELFF.